This T cell receptor beta chain was captured by sequencing in a study of blood T cell repertoires in COVID-19. Study overall: Donors in the United States, Italy and Spain gave samples during acute or convalescent COVID-19. The analysed material was cDNA or gDNA that came from T cells, B-cell-depleted T cells, or PBMCs.

The CDR3 has 16 amino acids. Trimming at V came to 3 bases and at J to 6 bases, leaving 8 bases not matched to a gene. Germline CDR1 is SGHRS and CDR2 is YFSETQ. Original methodology: Reference gene primer amplification yielded estimated nucleated cell counts. The assay was immunoSEQ multiplex PCR, and TCRdb's table has in-frame clones only and misses some. The V and J calls and the clone size are those of that table, but D and trimming were determined from the DNA. The repertoire consists of 250,000 or so clones, with roughly 77% occurring once and the leading ten covering about 3.5%. This sequence originates from a woman aged 80 or older with acute or convalescent COVID-19. This chain links TRBV5-1 with TRBJ2-1, with 11 bases fitting TRBD2. Input material: peripheral blood. The DNA of the CDR3 is TGCGCCAGCAGCTCCATGACTAGCGGGGCAGTCAATGAGCAGTTCTTC. Protein product: CASSSMTSGAVNEQFF.